This T cell receptor beta chain stems from a study of cytomegalovirus exposure and HLA in healthy donors. Notes on this clone: Antigen unknown.

Findings of the study overall: TRBV6-2, TRBV6-3 and some other V segments were excluded as indistinguishable. A reported reduction in N-insertions relative to the approximately 640-donor mean was seen in an Asian-associated ancestry cluster in a later analysis.

There are 13 residues in the CDR3. Trimming pared 5 bases from V and 0 bases from J, leaving 6 bases between. Per the germline V gene, CDR1 is SNHLY and CDR2 is FYNNEI. The PCR was carried out with 60 Vbeta primers and 13 Jbeta primers. TCRdb keeps only in-frame clones here, not all; method: immunoSEQ multiplex PCR. In the table there are under 200,000 clones, approximately 81% of which are singletons. The V gene is TRBV2, the J gene TRBJ2-3; perhaps TRBD1 as D (5 bases). This sequence originates from a boy aged 2 to 10 in good health and CMV-seronegative. The source material was PBMCs. The CDR3 sequence: CASSRTSTDTQYF. The CDR3 DNA reads TGTGCCAGCAGTAGGACAAGCACAGATACGCAGTATTTT. The full variable domain, with the rest looked up from reference TRBV2 and TRBJ2-3, is EPEVTQTPSHQVTQMGQEVILRCVPISNHLYFYWYRQILGQKVEFLVSFYNNEISEKSEIFDDQFSVERPDGSNFTLKIRSTKLEDSAMYFCASSRTSTDTQYFGPGTRLTVL.